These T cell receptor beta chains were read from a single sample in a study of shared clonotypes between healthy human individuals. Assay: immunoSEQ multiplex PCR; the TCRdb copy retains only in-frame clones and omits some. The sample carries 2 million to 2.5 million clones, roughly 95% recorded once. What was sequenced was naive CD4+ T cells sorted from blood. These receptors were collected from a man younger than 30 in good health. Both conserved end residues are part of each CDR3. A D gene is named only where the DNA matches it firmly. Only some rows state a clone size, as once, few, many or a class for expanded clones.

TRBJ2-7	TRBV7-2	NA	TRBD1	TGTGCCAGCAGCCCCCAGACAGGGCCCAACTACGAGCAGTACTTC	CASSPQTGPNYEQYF
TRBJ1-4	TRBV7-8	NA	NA	TGTGCCAGCAGCTTAGCGTGGGCAGAGTCAACTAATGAAAAACTGTTTTTT	CASSLAWAESTNEKLFF
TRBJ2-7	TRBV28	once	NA	TGTGCCAGCAGTTTAGATGGGGAAAGGTACTTC	CASSLDGERYF
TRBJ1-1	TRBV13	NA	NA	TGTGCCAGCAGCTTAGGAAATCGGAACACTGAAGCTTTCTTT	CASSLGNRNTEAFF
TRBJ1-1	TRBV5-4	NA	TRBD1	TGTGCCAGCAGCTTGGGACAGGGGAGGAGAGGGACTGAAGCTTTCTTT	CASSLGQGRRGTEAFF
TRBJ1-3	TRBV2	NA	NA	TGTGCCAGCAGTGAAACAGGCTCTGGAAACACCATATATTTT	CASSETGSGNTIYF
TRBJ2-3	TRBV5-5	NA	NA	TGTGCCAGCAGCTTGAGGTACAGCACAGATACGCAGTATTTT	CASSLRYSTDTQYF
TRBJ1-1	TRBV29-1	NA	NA	TGCAGCGGGGGGAATACTGAAGCTTTCTTT	CSGGNTEAFF
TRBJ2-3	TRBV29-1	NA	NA	TGCAGCGTTGACTCGGCAGGGCCAGATACGCAGTATTTT	CSVDSAGPDTQYF
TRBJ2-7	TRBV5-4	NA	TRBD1	TGTGCCAGCAGCTCGCTCACCGGGACAGGGAGCTACGAGCAGTACTTC	CASSSLTGTGSYEQYF
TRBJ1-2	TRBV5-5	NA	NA	TGTGCCAGCAGCCCCCTGGCTATACGGGGAAACTATGGCTACACCTTC	CASSPLAIRGNYGYTF
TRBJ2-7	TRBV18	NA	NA	TGTGCCAGCTCACCAGGACAAGGAATCGAGCAGTACTTC	CASSPGQGIEQYF
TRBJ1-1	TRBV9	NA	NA	TGTGCCAGCAGCCCGGTTAACACTGAAGCTTTCTTT	CASSPVNTEAFF
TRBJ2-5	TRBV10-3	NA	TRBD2	TGTGCCATCAGTGAGTCTGGACGGGGGGGCCTGGAGACCCAGTACTTC	CAISESGRGGLETQYF
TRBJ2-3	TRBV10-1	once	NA	TGCGCCAGCAGGTGGACAGATACGCAGTATTTT	CASRWTDTQYF
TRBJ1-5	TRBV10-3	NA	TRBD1	TGTGCCATCAGTGCAGGGGGTGGAAGCAATCAGCCCCAGCATTTT	CAISAGGGSNQPQHF
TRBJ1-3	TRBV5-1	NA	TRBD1	TGCGCCAGCAGCCCGAGAGGACAGGAACTCTTCTCTGGAAACACCATATATTTT	CASSPRGQELFSGNTIYF
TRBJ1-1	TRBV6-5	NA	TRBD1	TGTGCCAGCAGTTACAGGGGGCTGTCGATGAACACTGAAGCTTTCTTT	CASSYRGLSMNTEAFF
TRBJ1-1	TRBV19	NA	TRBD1	TGTGCCAGTAGTGCGGACAGGGGGCTAAGCACTGAAGCTTTCTTT	CASSADRGLSTEAFF
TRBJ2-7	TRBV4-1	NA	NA	TGCGCCAGCAGCCAATCAGCCCTACGAAACGAGCAGTACTTC	CASSQSALRNEQYF
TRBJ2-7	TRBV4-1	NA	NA	TGCGCCAGCAGCCAGCTCGGGGGCGAGCAGTACTTC	CASSQLGGEQYF
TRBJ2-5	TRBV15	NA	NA	TGTGCCACCAGCAGGGACCGGAACCAAGAGACCCAGTACTTC	CATSRDRNQETQYF
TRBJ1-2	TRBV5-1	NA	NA	TGCGCCAGCGACCCGGCGGGGAATCGGGCTGTTTATGGCTACACCTTC	CASDPAGNRAVYGYTF
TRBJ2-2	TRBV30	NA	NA	TGTGCCCGCTACACCAAGGGGAGCACCGGGGAGCTGTTTTTT	CARYTKGSTGELFF
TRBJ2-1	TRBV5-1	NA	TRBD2	TGCGCCAGCAGCTTGGGAGTCGGACTAGCGTCCGATGAGCAGTTCTTC	CASSLGVGLASDEQFF
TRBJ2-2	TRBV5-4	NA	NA	TGTGCCAGCAGCTTGGCAGGCCAGAAAGGGGCCGGGGAGCTGTTTTTT	CASSLAGQKGAGELFF
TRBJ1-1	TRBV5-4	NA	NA	TGTGCCAGCAGCTTGGGCGGGACAACGAAGTGGATAGCTGAAGCTTTCTTT	CASSLGGTTKWIAEAFF
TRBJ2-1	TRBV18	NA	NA	TGTGCCAGCTCACTGTCTCCTCCAGGCGACTTCTACAATGAGCAGTTCTTC	CASSLSPPGDFYNEQFF
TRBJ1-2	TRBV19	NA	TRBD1	TGTGCCAGTAGTAGGGACAGGGAAAGCTATGGCTACACCTTC	CASSRDRESYGYTF
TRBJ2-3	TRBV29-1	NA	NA	TGCAGCGTCCCGCGGCCGAGATCTAGCACAGATACGCAGTATTTT	CSVPRPRSSTDTQYF
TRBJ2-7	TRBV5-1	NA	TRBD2	TGCGCCAGCAGCTCCAGACTAGCGGACCCCTACGAGCAGTACTTC	CASSSRLADPYEQYF
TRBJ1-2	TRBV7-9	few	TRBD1	TGTGCCAGCAGCCTCCGACAGGGGGCTGAGGTTGGCTACACCTTC	CASSLRQGAEVGYTF
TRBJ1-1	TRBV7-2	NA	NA	TGTGCCAGCAGCCCAATCGGGCGGATGAACACTGAAGCTTTCTTT	CASSPIGRMNTEAFF
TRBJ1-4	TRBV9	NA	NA	TGTGCCAGCAGCGTAGTAGGGGGGACTAATGAAAAACTGTTTTTT	CASSVVGGTNEKLFF
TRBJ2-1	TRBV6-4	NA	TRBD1	TGTGCCAGCAGGCCAGGACAGGGGGCGGCAATTGAGCAGTTCTTC	CASRPGQGAAIEQFF
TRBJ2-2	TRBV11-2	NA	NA	TGTGCCAGCAGCTTACATGGGGCGCGGGGCACCGGGGAGCTGTTTTTT	CASSLHGARGTGELFF
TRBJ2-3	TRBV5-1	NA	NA	TGCGCCAGCAGCTCCGGAACCGAGCAGTATTTT	CASSSGTEQYF
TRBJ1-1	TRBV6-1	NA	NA	TGTGCCAGCAGTCGACGACGGGAGAACACTGAAGCTTTCTTT	CASSRRRENTEAFF
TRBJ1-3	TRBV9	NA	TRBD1	TGTGCCAGCAGCCCGGACGGACAGGTTTCGGGAAACACCATATATTTT	CASSPDGQVSGNTIYF